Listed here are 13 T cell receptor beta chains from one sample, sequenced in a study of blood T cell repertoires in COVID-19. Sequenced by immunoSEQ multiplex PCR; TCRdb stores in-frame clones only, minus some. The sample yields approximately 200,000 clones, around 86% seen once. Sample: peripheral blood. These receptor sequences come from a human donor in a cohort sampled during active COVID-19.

The CDR3 loop is CASSLTGGREQYF. In nucleotides, the CDR3 is TGTGCCAGCAGCTTAACGGGGGGGCGCGAGCAGTACTTC. The rearrangement joins TRBV7-3 to TRBJ2-7, with a weak D call TRBD2 (7 bases). V dropped 0 bases and J dropped 6 bases, with 9 bases sitting between them. The CDR3 runs to 13 residues. The V gene's germline CDR1 is SGHTA and CDR2 FQGTGA.

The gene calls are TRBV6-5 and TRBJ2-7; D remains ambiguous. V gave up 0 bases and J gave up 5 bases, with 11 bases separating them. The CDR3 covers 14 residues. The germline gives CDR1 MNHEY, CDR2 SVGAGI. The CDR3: CASSYSAGKNEQYF. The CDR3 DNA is TGTGCCAGCAGTTACTCAGCAGGAAAAAACGAGCAGTACTTC.

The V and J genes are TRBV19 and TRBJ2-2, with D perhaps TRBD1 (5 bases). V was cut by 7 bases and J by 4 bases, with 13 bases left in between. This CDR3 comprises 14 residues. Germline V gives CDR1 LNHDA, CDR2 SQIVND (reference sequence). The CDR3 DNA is TGTGCCAGTACCCCACAGGTTCTCACCGGGGAGCTGTTTTTT. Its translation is CASTPQVLTGELFF. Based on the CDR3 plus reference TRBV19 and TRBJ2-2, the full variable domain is DGGITQSPKYLFRKEGQNVTLSCEQNLNHDAMYWYRQDPGQGLRLIYYSQIVNDFQKGDIAEGYSVSREKKESFPLTVTSAQKNPTAFYLCASTPQVLTGELFFGEGSRLTVL.

The CDR3 nucleotides are TGCAGCGGGGTCGGGGCAGGGGGACGGAACACTGAAGCTTTCTTT. Its protein is CSGVGAGGRNTEAFF. This chain connects TRBV29-1 to TRBJ1-1, with 7 bases identical to TRBD1. The CDR3 is 15 residues long. Germline trimming cut 7 bases from V and 1 base from J; bases unmatched to any gene: 12. Germline V CDR1 and CDR2: SQVTM, ANQGSEA.

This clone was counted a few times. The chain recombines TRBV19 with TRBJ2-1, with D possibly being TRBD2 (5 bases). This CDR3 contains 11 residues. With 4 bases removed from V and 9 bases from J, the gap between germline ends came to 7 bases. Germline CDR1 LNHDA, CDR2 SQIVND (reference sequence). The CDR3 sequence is CASSRGLEQFF. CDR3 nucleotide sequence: TGTGCCAGTAGTAGAGGACTTGAGCAGTTCTTC.

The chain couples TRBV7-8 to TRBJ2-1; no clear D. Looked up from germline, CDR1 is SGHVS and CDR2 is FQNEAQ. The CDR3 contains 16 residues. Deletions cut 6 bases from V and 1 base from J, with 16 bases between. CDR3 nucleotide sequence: TGTGCCAGCAGTCCAAACTCCTTACCTTCCTACAATGAGCAGTTCTTC. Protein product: CASSPNSLPSYNEQFF.

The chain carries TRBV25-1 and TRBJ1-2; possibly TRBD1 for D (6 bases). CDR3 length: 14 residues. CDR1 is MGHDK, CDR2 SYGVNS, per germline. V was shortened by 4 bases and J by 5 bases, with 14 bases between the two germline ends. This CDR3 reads CASSAGTKYYGYTF. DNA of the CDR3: TGTGCCAGCAGTGCCGGGACAAAGTATTATGGCTACACCTTC.

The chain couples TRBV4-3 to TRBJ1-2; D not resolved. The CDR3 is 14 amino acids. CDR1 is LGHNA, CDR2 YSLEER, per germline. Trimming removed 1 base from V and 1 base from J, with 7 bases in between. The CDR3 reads CASSQVTRNYGYTF. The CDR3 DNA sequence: TGCGCCAGCAGCCAAGTTACACGTAACTATGGCTACACCTTC.

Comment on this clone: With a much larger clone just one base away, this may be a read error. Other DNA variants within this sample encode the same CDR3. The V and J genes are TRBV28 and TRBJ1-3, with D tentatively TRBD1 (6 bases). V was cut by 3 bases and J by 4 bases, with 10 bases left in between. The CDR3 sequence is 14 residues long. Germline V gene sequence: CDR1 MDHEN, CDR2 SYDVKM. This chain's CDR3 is CASSLGRGGNTIYF. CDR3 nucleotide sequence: TGTGCCAGCAGTTTGGGGAGGGGGGGAAACACCATATATTTT.

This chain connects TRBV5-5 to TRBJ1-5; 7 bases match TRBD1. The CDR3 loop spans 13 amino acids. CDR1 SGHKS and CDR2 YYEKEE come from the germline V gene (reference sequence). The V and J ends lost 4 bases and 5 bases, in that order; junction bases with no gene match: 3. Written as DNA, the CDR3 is TGTGCCAGCAGCCGGGACAGAGATCAGCCCCAGCATTTT. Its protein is CASSRDRDQPQHF.

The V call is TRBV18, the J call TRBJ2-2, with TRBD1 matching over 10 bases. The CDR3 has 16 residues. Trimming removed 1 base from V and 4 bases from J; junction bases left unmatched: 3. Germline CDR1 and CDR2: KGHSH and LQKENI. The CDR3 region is CASSPRDRGATGELFF. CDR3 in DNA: TGTGCCAGCTCACCACGGGACAGGGGAGCCACCGGGGAGCTGTTTTTT.

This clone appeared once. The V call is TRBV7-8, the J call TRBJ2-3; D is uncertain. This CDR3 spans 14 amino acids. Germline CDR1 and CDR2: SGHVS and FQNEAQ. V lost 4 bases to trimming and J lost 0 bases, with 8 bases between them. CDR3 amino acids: CASSSRLSTDTQYF. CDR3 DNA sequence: TGTGCCAGCAGCTCGCGGCTTAGCACAGATACGCAGTATTTT.

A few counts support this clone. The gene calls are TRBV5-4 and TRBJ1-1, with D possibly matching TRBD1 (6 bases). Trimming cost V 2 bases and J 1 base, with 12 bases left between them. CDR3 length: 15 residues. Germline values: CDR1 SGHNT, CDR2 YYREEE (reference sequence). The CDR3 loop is CASSLKGQWNTEAFF. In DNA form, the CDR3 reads TGTGCCAGCAGCTTAAAAGGACAGTGGAACACTGAAGCTTTCTTT.